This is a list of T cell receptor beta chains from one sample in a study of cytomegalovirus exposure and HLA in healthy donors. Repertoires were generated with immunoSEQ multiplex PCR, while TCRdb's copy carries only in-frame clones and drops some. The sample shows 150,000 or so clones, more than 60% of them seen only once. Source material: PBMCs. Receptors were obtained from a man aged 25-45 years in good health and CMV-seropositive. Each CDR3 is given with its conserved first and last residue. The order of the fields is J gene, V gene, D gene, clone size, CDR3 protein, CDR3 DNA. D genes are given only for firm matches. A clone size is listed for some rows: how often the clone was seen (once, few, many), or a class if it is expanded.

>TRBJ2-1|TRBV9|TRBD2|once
CASSLGREAYNEQFF
TGTGCCAGCAGCCTCGGGCGGGAGGCCTACAATGAGCAGTTCTTC
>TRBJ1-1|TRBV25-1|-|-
CASTGTKVGDTEAFF
TGTGCCAGCACCGGGACAAAAGTGGGGGACACTGAAGCTTTCTTT
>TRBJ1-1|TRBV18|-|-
CASSPGANTEAFF
TGTGCCAGCTCACCGGGGGCGAACACTGAAGCTTTCTTT
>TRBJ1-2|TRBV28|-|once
CASSPGLTANYGYTF
TGTGCCAGCAGTCCGGGTCTGACAGCTAACTATGGCTACACCTTC
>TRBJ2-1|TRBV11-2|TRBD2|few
CASSPASGRVSSYNEQFF
TGTGCCAGCAGCCCCGCTAGCGGGAGGGTGAGCTCCTACAATGAGCAGTTCTTC
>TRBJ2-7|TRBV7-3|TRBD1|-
CASSLQGQGIVEQYF
TGTGCCAGCAGCCTCCAGGGACAGGGGATCGTCGAGCAGTACTTC
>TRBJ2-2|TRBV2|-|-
CASSGLGETGELFF
TGTGCCAGCAGTGGGTTAGGGGAAACCGGGGAGCTGTTTTTT
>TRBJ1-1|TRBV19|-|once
CASSADIGGSTEAFF
TGTGCCAGTAGTGCAGACATAGGGGGTAGCACTGAAGCTTTCTTT
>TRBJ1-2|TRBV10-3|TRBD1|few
CAIPGQGNGYTF
TGTGCCATCCCCGGACAGGGGAATGGCTACACCTTC
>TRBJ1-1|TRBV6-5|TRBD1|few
CASSYPGRQGEAFF
TGTGCCAGCAGTTACCCAGGTAGACAGGGAGAAGCTTTCTTT
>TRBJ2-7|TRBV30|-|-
CAWRRGKGYEQYF
TGTGCCTGGAGGAGGGGGAAGGGTTACGAGCAGTACTTC